The source of this T cell receptor beta chain is a study of T cells after yellow fever vaccination. 5'RACE template switching generated TCR cDNA, adding a universal primer site and UMIs. TCRdb analysed the 5' RACE reads with MiXCR anew, one entry per CDR3 protein. The top ten clones hold approximately 15% of a sample with 500,000 to 550,000 distinct CDR3 sequences, 21% of them seen once. The CDR3 covers 14 residues. Germline assignment: CDR1 SGHVS and CDR2 FQNEAQ. Trimming stripped 5 bases from V and 6 bases from J, with 14 bases between. Sample: PBMCs, taken roughly 23 days after the first yellow fever vaccination. The chain combines TRBV7-8 with TRBJ1-5; tentative D call: TRBD1 (6 bases). The clonotype comes from a man between 18 and 29 years old who received the YFV17D yellow fever vaccine. CDR3 loop: CASSKGGGGQPQHF. CDR3 coding DNA: TGTGCCAGCAGCAAAGGGGGGGGTGGTCAGCCCCAGCATTTT.